These T cell receptor beta chains were read from a single sample in a study of blood T cell repertoires in COVID-19. Only in-frame clones appear in the TCRdb table, and some are missing; sequencing was by immunoSEQ multiplex PCR. The repertoire holds 200,000 to 250,000 clones, with approximately 80% as singletons. The material sequenced was PBMCs or T cells enriched from blood (not recorded which). These receptors originate from a woman aged 40-49 years with acute COVID-19. The CDR3 runs from the conserved cysteine through the conserved F or W. The order of the fields is J gene, clone size, D gene, V gene, CDR3 protein, CDR3 DNA. A D gene is named only where the DNA matches it firmly. Rows may omit the clone size; those that give it use once, few, many or a size class.

J gene: TRBJ2-1
clone size: many
D gene: TRBD1
V gene: TRBV6-5
CDR3 protein: CASLGTGSHEQFF
CDR3 DNA: TGTGCCAGTCTCGGGACAGGGAGTCATGAGCAGTTCTTC

J gene: TRBJ1-2
clone size: NA
D gene: NA
V gene: TRBV24-1
CDR3 protein: CATSDPGQQFYGYTF
CDR3 DNA: TGTGCCACCAGTGATCCCGGACAGCAATTCTATGGCTACACCTTC

J gene: TRBJ1-2
clone size: NA
D gene: TRBD1
V gene: TRBV11-2
CDR3 protein: CASSLGLRGRGYGYTF
CDR3 DNA: TGTGCCAGCAGCTTAGGCCTAAGGGGGCGAGGCTATGGCTACACCTTC

J gene: TRBJ1-1
clone size: few
D gene: NA
V gene: TRBV5-1
CDR3 protein: CASSLVGVRDTEAFF
CDR3 DNA: TGCGCCAGCAGCTTGGTTGGAGTTCGGGACACTGAAGCTTTCTTT

J gene: TRBJ1-4
clone size: NA
D gene: NA
V gene: TRBV27
CDR3 protein: CASSWSWSTTNEKLFF
CDR3 DNA: TGTGCCAGCAGTTGGTCCTGGTCTACAACTAATGAAAAACTGTTTTTT

J gene: TRBJ2-1
clone size: NA
D gene: NA
V gene: TRBV11-3
CDR3 protein: CASRAGTPLGGGSYNEQFF
CDR3 DNA: TGTGCCAGCAGAGCCGGGACTCCTCTTGGTGGGGGCTCCTACAATGAGCAGTTCTTC

J gene: TRBJ2-5
clone size: NA
D gene: TRBD1
V gene: TRBV10-1
CDR3 protein: CASSESGGETQYF
CDR3 DNA: TGCGCCAGCAGTGAGTCAGGGGGCGAGACCCAGTACTTC

J gene: TRBJ2-4
clone size: NA
D gene: NA
V gene: TRBV2
CDR3 protein: CASTLAKNIQYF
CDR3 DNA: TGTGCCAGCACACTAGCCAAAAACATTCAGTACTTC

J gene: TRBJ2-5
clone size: NA
D gene: NA
V gene: TRBV6-5
CDR3 protein: CASSPDWTWRETQYF
CDR3 DNA: TGTGCCAGCAGTCCAGACTGGACCTGGAGGGAGACCCAGTACTTC

J gene: TRBJ1-1
clone size: NA
D gene: NA
V gene: TRBV7-2
CDR3 protein: CASSLAHILGNTEAFF
CDR3 DNA: TGTGCCAGCAGCTTAGCGCATATTCTAGGGAACACTGAAGCTTTCTTT

J gene: TRBJ1-6
clone size: NA
D gene: NA
V gene: TRBV7-9
CDR3 protein: CASSLDRSGPSSPLHF
CDR3 DNA: TGTGCCAGCAGCTTAGACAGGTCGGGCCCCAGTTCACCCCTCCACTTT

J gene: TRBJ1-5
clone size: NA
D gene: TRBD1
V gene: TRBV7-2
CDR3 protein: CASSSWGQGKDQPQHF
CDR3 DNA: TGTGCCAGCAGCTCATGGGGACAGGGGAAGGATCAGCCCCAGCATTTT

J gene: TRBJ1-2
clone size: NA
D gene: TRBD1
V gene: TRBV27
CDR3 protein: CASSLSGGRGLGDGGYTF
CDR3 DNA: TGTGCCAGCAGTTTATCAGGGGGCAGGGGGCTGGGGGATGGTGGCTACACCTTC

J gene: TRBJ1-4
clone size: NA
D gene: NA
V gene: TRBV4-1
CDR3 protein: CASSQEPETGEKLFF
CDR3 DNA: TGCGCCAGCAGCCAAGAGCCCGAAACGGGTGAAAAACTGTTTTTT

J gene: TRBJ2-1
clone size: NA
D gene: NA
V gene: TRBV30
CDR3 protein: CAWNPDSSHSYNEQFF
CDR3 DNA: TGTGCCTGGAACCCGGACTCGTCTCACTCCTACAATGAGCAGTTCTTC

J gene: TRBJ2-7
clone size: NA
D gene: NA
V gene: TRBV7-9
CDR3 protein: CASSLVSRDDEQYF
CDR3 DNA: TGTGCCAGCAGCTTAGTGTCGCGGGACGACGAGCAGTACTTC

J gene: TRBJ2-7
clone size: NA
D gene: NA
V gene: TRBV7-8
CDR3 protein: CASSYTRATVYEQYF
CDR3 DNA: TGTGCCAGCAGCTACACCAGGGCGACCGTCTACGAGCAGTACTTC

J gene: TRBJ1-1
clone size: NA
D gene: NA
V gene: TRBV28
CDR3 protein: CASSSSAADTEAFF
CDR3 DNA: TGTGCCAGCAGTTCCTCGGCCGCGGACACTGAAGCTTTCTTT

J gene: TRBJ2-1
clone size: NA
D gene: TRBD2
V gene: TRBV6-5
CDR3 protein: CASSRLAGYNEQFF
CDR3 DNA: TGTGCCAGCAGTCGACTAGCGGGGTACAATGAGCAGTTCTTC

J gene: TRBJ1-2
clone size: NA
D gene: NA
V gene: TRBV5-5
CDR3 protein: CASSPQGFTLINYGYTF
CDR3 DNA: TGTGCCAGCAGCCCTCAGGGTTTCACATTAATTAACTATGGCTACACCTTC

J gene: TRBJ1-5
clone size: NA
D gene: NA
V gene: TRBV28
CDR3 protein: CASSPPQTRVKHF
CDR3 DNA: TGTGCCAGCAGTCCCCCTCAGACAAGAGTCAAGCATTTT

J gene: TRBJ1-2
clone size: NA
D gene: NA
V gene: TRBV19
CDR3 protein: CASSITTGKDGYTF
CDR3 DNA: TGTGCCAGTAGTATAACCACAGGGAAGGATGGCTACACCTTC

J gene: TRBJ1-1
clone size: once
D gene: NA
V gene: TRBV7-3
CDR3 protein: CASSRVVGNTEAFF
CDR3 DNA: TGTGCCAGCAGCCGCGTTGTTGGGAACACTGAAGCTTTCTTT

J gene: TRBJ2-1
clone size: NA
D gene: NA
V gene: TRBV20-1
CDR3 protein: CSASGRAGKGNEQFF
CDR3 DNA: TGCAGTGCTAGTGGTCGGGCCGGGAAGGGCAATGAGCAGTTCTTC

J gene: TRBJ2-3
clone size: NA
D gene: TRBD2
V gene: TRBV19
CDR3 protein: CASSILAGLTDTQYF
CDR3 DNA: TGTGCCAGTAGTATTCTAGCGGGGCTCACAGATACGCAGTATTTT

J gene: TRBJ2-1
clone size: NA
D gene: NA
V gene: TRBV20-1
CDR3 protein: CSASTPGSRSYNEQFF
CDR3 DNA: TGCAGTGCTAGTACCCCGGGGAGTAGGTCCTACAATGAGCAGTTCTTC

J gene: TRBJ1-1
clone size: NA
D gene: TRBD1
V gene: TRBV18
CDR3 protein: CASSLGQMTEAFF
CDR3 DNA: TGTGCCAGCTCACTGGGACAGATGACTGAAGCTTTCTTT

J gene: TRBJ1-3
clone size: few
D gene: NA
V gene: TRBV28
CDR3 protein: CASSSQVTASSGNTIYF
CDR3 DNA: TGTGCCAGCAGTTCTCAGGTTACGGCGAGCTCTGGAAACACCATATATTTT

J gene: TRBJ2-2
clone size: NA
D gene: TRBD2
V gene: TRBV5-5
CDR3 protein: CASSLTAGLNGELFF
CDR3 DNA: TGTGCCAGCAGCTTGACAGCGGGGCTTAACGGGGAGCTGTTTTTT

J gene: TRBJ2-5
clone size: NA
D gene: TRBD2
V gene: TRBV7-3
CDR3 protein: CASSPGGSPYQETQYF
CDR3 DNA: TGTGCCAGCAGCCCAGGCGGGAGCCCGTACCAAGAGACCCAGTACTTC

J gene: TRBJ2-7
clone size: NA
D gene: TRBD1
V gene: TRBV24-1
CDR3 protein: CATSAPGQGLYEQYF
CDR3 DNA: TGTGCCACCAGTGCACCGGGACAGGGCCTCTACGAGCAGTACTTC

J gene: TRBJ1-5
clone size: NA
D gene: NA
V gene: TRBV29-1
CDR3 protein: CSVELAGAGQPQHF
CDR3 DNA: TGCAGCGTAGAGCTAGCAGGGGCGGGTCAGCCCCAGCATTTT

J gene: TRBJ2-7
clone size: NA
D gene: NA
V gene: TRBV3-1/TRBV3-2
CDR3 protein: CASSHVGYEQYF
CDR3 DNA: TGTGCCAGCAGCCATGTCGGCTACGAGCAGTACTTC

J gene: TRBJ1-2
clone size: NA
D gene: NA
V gene: TRBV15
CDR3 protein: CATSRDSDRGVNYGYTF
CDR3 DNA: TGTGCCACCAGCAGAGACTCCGACCGCGGGGTTAACTATGGCTACACCTTC